This T cell receptor (beta chain) was documented in a study of cytomegalovirus exposure and HLA in healthy donors. The PCR was carried out with 60 Vbeta primers and 13 Jbeta primers. TCRdb's table, derived via immunoSEQ multiplex PCR, lists solely in-frame clones and lacks some. The data contain roughly 110,000 clones, about 60% of them seen just once; the ten biggest clones take up over 2%. V was clipped by 4 bases and J by 4 bases; unmatched bases: 6. This CDR3 spans 16 amino acids. Germline values: CDR1 SGHRS, CDR2 YFSETQ. While unrecorded immune exposures were likely, the donors were nominally healthy when sampled.

The sequence was obtained from a young woman in good health and CMV-seronegative. The chain couples TRBV5-1 to TRBJ1-6; 9 positions match TRBD1. Sequencing was done on a sample of PBMCs. This CDR3 is CASSEDRGAYNSPLHF. DNA of the CDR3: TGCGCCAGCAGCGAGGACAGGGGAGCTTATAATTCACCCCTCCACTTT. The variable domain in full, with the rest retrieved from reference TRBV5-1 and TRBJ1-6, is KAGVTQTPRYLIKTRGQQVTLSCSPISGHRSVSWYQQTPGQGLQFLFEYFSETQRNKGNFPGRFSGRQFSNSRSEMNVSTLELGDSALYLCASSEDRGAYNSPLHFGNGTRLTVT.